This T cell receptor (beta chain) emerged from a study of cytotoxic CD8 clonotypes in ibrutinib-treated CLL (dated by TCRdb to about 2021). Background for the entire study: The cohort had about a dozen relapsed/refractory and more than 14 treatment-naive patients; 17 to 18 were IGHV unmutated. Partial responses were observed in 24 patients and complete responses in 2; after a median follow-up of around 68 months, remission was maintained in some 14 patients and progression was observed in 12. Samples at response were collected after a median of approximately twelve months of treatment, with a range of roughly 6 to 40 months. On average, each sample had about 250,000 productive templates and 100,000 or so productive rearrangements. Longitudinal samples were obtainable from about 30% of the roughly 86 participants in the trial. Cryopreserved peripheral blood mononuclear cells were collected before treatment, at response, and at either disease progression or sustained remission.

Summary of the overall study and its limitations: Public clonotypes were rare and either shrank or stayed stable during treatment, and the rise in clonality at ibrutinib response reflected expansion of private clonotypes. Baseline clonality was found to be higher than that of age-matched healthy donors and was strongly correlated with circulating CD8+ T-cell counts. Sustained-remission and progressing patients did not have matched sampling times, and lymph node repertoires were not examined. Clonality rose at ibrutinib response, remained stable during sustained remission, and dropped back toward baseline at progression.

The goal of deep resolution MiSeq sequencing was a depth between 1 in 1 million and 1 in 200,000 T cells, and coverage averaged 10x per clonotype. The immunoSEQ hsTCRB Kit was used to generate TCR beta libraries. As for the original processing: Data were analyzed with ImmunoSEQ Data Assistant and ImmunoSEQ Analyzer, with V, D and J genes assigned per IMGT definitions. Clonality was computed as one minus normalized Shannon entropy of productive rearrangement frequencies, ranging from 0 to 1. Public clonotype analysis was restricted to overrepresented clonotypes comprising at least 0.05% of each patient's repertoire. Repertoires from around 13 age-matched healthy donors in immuneACCESS were used as clonality controls. TCRdb retrieved this table from immuneACCESS and kept in-frame rearrangements only. Not all clones are present; in checked studies, unresolved V genes account for under half, and no reason is known for the remainder. V, J and clone size were drawn from that table, and D and trimming were deduced from the DNA. This sample has around 300,000 clones in its table, and about 80% of those were observed once. The ten largest make up over 6.5% of the sample.

CDR1 and CDR2, looked up from the germline V gene, are LGHNA and YSLEER. V lost 0 bases and J lost 2 bases; the stretch between them is 15 bases long. Including the terminal cysteine and phenylalanine, the CDR3 comprises 17 residues. Kept here is only the CDR3 DNA, which spans 51 bases and is read in frame from base 1. Concerning this clone itself: The target of this receptor is not known. Base-call qualities are not available, and no considerably larger clone is one nucleotide away.

Approximately 2 micrograms of genomic DNA were extracted from cryopreserved PBMCs for TCR beta library preparation. Longitudinal blood samples from CLL patients receiving ibrutinib monotherapy were subjected to high-throughput TCR beta sequencing. The patients took part in an open-label, single-center phase 2 trial of ibrutinib monotherapy. Recombination joined TRBV4-3 with TRBJ2-3; 5 matching bases give a weak D call of TRBD1. The sample was PBMCs, taken before ibrutinib treatment. The sequence was collected from a human donor with chronic lymphocytic leukemia. The nucleotide sequence reads TGCGCCAGCAGCCAAGAGGGCAGGGCAGTCCACACAGATACGCAGTATTTT. Its coded protein is CASSQEGRAVHTDTQYF.